This T cell receptor beta chain was captured in a study of identical twins. The germline gives CDR1 MNHNY, CDR2 SVGAGI (reference sequence). The CDR3 runs 13 residues. The V gene end was trimmed by 6 bases and the J gene end by 6 bases; junction bases not matched to a gene: 6. This clonotype came up many times. TCRdb called the 5' RACE reads again in MiXCR, with one record for every CDR3 protein. Of under 500,000 distinct CDR3 sequences in the sample, roughly an eighth are singletons; the top ten hold more than 0.8%. A further study also used this sample, focusing on yellow fever vaccine responses in identical twins.

Sequenced sample: CD4+ T cells sorted from blood. The TCR originated in a woman aged 18-30 years in good health. V and J are TRBV6-6 and TRBJ2-3, with TRBD1 matching 7 bases. CDR3: CASSRDRADTQYF. In DNA form, the CDR3 reads TGTGCCAGCAGCCGAGACAGGGCCGATACGCAGTATTTT.